The 8 T cell receptor beta chains reported below all come from one sample, sequenced in a study of technical replicates of blood from several donors (dated by TCRdb to 2015 to 2018). Library construction relied on the immunoSEQ multiplex PCR assay. The table comes from immuneACCESS by way of TCRdb, which keeps in-frame sequences with V and J called. Part of the clones is missing from these tables; in studies checked, under half for an unresolved V gene and the rest for unknown reasons. The sample table lists 70,000 to 95,000 clones, 94% of them with a count of one. Jointly, the top ten make up over 0.25% of the sample. The sequenced sample was T cells isolated from PBMCs. The receptor set was obtained from a human donor in good health.

The chain is built from TRBV5-6 and TRBJ1-2, with TRBD1 matching 9 bases. The length of the CDR3 is 13 residues. Germline CDR1 SGHDT, CDR2 YYEEEE. V trimming: 3 bases; J trimming: 4 bases; junction bases outside the gene matches: 1. CDR3 bases: TGTGCCAGCAGCTCGGGACAGGGCTATGGCTACACCTTC. Translation gives CASSSGQGYGYTF.

The chain recombines TRBV5-4 with TRBJ2-5; 9 positions agree with TRBD2. Trimming removed 1 base from V and 2 bases from J; junction bases left unmatched: 3. The CDR3 length is 15 residues. Germline loops: CDR1 SGHNT, CDR2 YYREEE (reference sequence). CDR3 nucleotide sequence: TGTGCCAGCAGCTTGCCTAGCGGGAATCAAGAGACCCAGTACTTC. This translates into CASSLPSGNQETQYF.

J is TRBJ2-2 and V is TRBV28; no reliable D call. The CDR3 extends over 14 amino acids. The V gene lost 5 bases and the J gene lost 1 base, with 8 bases spanning the gap. The germline V gene has CDR1 MDHEN and CDR2 SYDVKM. CDR3 in amino acids: CASSITVNTGELFF. The CDR3 nucleotides are TGTGCCAGCAGTATTACAGTGAACACCGGGGAGCTGTTTTTT.

The J gene is TRBJ1-1, the V gene TRBV28; 7 positions agree with TRBD1. Germline loops: CDR1 MDHEN, CDR2 SYDVKM. Trimming cost V 4 bases and J 0 bases; bases outside gene matches: 5. This CDR3 is built from 15 residues. Written as DNA, the CDR3 is TGTGCCAGCAGTTCTCCGGACAGGCTGAACACTGAAGCTTTCTTT. It specifies CASSSPDRLNTEAFF. Drawing the rest from reference TRBV28 and TRBJ1-1, the complete variable domain is DVKVTQSSRYLVKRTGEKVFLECVQDMDHENMFWYRQDPGLGLRLIYFSYDVKMKEKGDIPEGYSVSREKKERFSLILESASTNQTSMYLCASSSPDRLNTEAFFGQGTRLTVV.

CDR3 in amino acids: CAISPEGGNTEAFF. The CDR3 DNA sequence: TGTGCCATCAGCCCGGAAGGGGGTAACACTGAAGCTTTCTTT. The rearrangement uses TRBV10-3 and TRBJ1-1; perhaps TRBD1 as D (6 bases). Germline lookup yields CDR1 ENHRY and CDR2 SYGVKD. The CDR3 spans 14 residues. Trimming shortened V by 6 bases and J by 2 bases, and 13 bases separated the two germline ends.

V is TRBV6-1 and J is TRBJ2-5; no firm D call. Germline V gene lookup returns CDR1 MNHNS and CDR2 SASEGT. The CDR3 is made up of 15 amino acids. V lost 6 bases to trimming and J lost 2 bases, with 16 bases between them. The CDR3 sequence: CASSPDWSEQETQYF. As DNA, the CDR3 is TGTGCCAGCAGCCCCGACTGGTCCGAACAAGAGACCCAGTACTTC.

The chain recombines TRBV13 with TRBJ2-1; 13 nucleotides match TRBD2. This CDR3 spans 16 amino acids. V lost 3 bases, J lost 10 bases, and 9 bases stayed unmatched. CDR1 PRHDT and CDR2 FYEKMQ come from the germline V gene (reference sequence). The CDR3: CASSFPGTSGEREQFF. CDR3 coding DNA: TGTGCCAGCAGCTTTCCCGGGACTAGCGGGGAACGGGAGCAGTTCTTC.

The V gene is TRBV11-1, the J gene TRBJ1-1; D is ambiguous. The CDR3 spans 14 residues. The V end was cut by 4 bases, the J end by 1 base, with 10 bases between. Per the germline V gene, CDR1 is SGHAT and CDR2 is FQDESV (reference sequence). DNA for the CDR3: TGTGCCAGCAGCTCCCTCGACTGGAACACTGAAGCTTTCTTT. This translates into CASSSLDWNTEAFF.